These 24 T cell receptor beta chains were sequenced from one sample in a study of shared clonotypes between healthy human individuals. Data came from immunoSEQ multiplex PCR; TCRdb stores just in-frame clones and leaves some out. The sample has hundreds of thousands of clones, about 80% seen once. Sequencing was done on a sample of memory CD4+ T cells sorted from blood. Subset specified: CD45RA-negative fraction. These receptor sequences come from a woman aged 30 to 39 in good health.

The chain joins TRBV6-1 to TRBJ2-7; TRBD1 or TRBD2 may be the D gene (5 bases each). The V and J ends lost 8 bases and 2 bases respectively, with 16 bases between them. Germline loops: CDR1 MNHNS, CDR2 SASEGT. This CDR3 has 14 amino acids. The CDR3 loop reads CASRGNSGPYEQYF. The DNA for the CDR3 is TGTGCCAGCCGGGGCAATTCAGGGCCCTACGAGCAGTACTTC.

The J gene is TRBJ2-5, the V gene TRBV4-1, with 10 positions matching TRBD2. The length of the CDR3 is 15 residues. CDR1 is MGHRA, CDR2 YSYEKL, per germline. V lost 3 bases and J lost 3; bases outside the gene matches: 4. CDR3 protein: CASSQLGLAEETQYF. CDR3 DNA: TGCGCCAGCAGCCAGCTAGGACTAGCGGAAGAGACCCAGTACTTC.

DNA for the CDR3: TGTGCCAGCAGTCCAAGACCCAGCGGAGCAAACACCGGGGAGCTGTTTTTT. This gives the protein CASSPRPSGANTGELFF. This rearrangement joins TRBV7-8 to TRBJ2-2, with D possibly matching TRBD2 (5 bases). Germline CDR1 is SGHVS and CDR2 is FQNEAQ. This CDR3 has 17 residues. V was trimmed by 6 bases and J by 2 bases, leaving 19 bases between them.

V and J are TRBV19 and TRBJ2-3, with D maybe TRBD2 (6 bases). V lost 0 bases and J 4 bases, leaving 20 bases between the germline ends. This CDR3 spans 18 amino acids. Germline V gene lookup returns CDR1 LNHDA and CDR2 SQIVND (reference sequence). The CDR3 DNA follows: TGTGCCAGTAGTATAGATCTTCCCGGGGGTTCCGTGCCAGATACGCAGTATTTT. As protein: CASSIDLPGGSVPDTQYF.

The V and J genes are TRBV5-5 and TRBJ1-1; D may be TRBD1 (5 bases). The V gene's germline CDR1 is SGHKS and CDR2 YYEKEE (reference sequence). The germline V and J ends were trimmed by 0 bases and 7 bases, with 10 bases remaining between them. The CDR3 is 13 residues long. This chain's CDR3 is CASSLVGENEAFF. CDR3 DNA sequence: TGTGCCAGCAGCTTGGTAGGGGAGAATGAAGCTTTCTTT.

This chain joins TRBV27 and TRBJ2-3; D call uncertain. From germline, CDR1 is MNHEY and CDR2 SMNVEV (reference sequence). V gave up 2 bases and J gave up 1 base, with 13 bases separating them. This CDR3 contains 16 residues. CDR3 nucleotides: TGTGCCAGCAGTTTAGAGTCAGCGAGAGGCACAGATACGCAGTATTTT. It specifies CASSLESARGTDTQYF.

This clone is termed medium-sized. In the same sample, other DNA sequences code for this CDR3. The chain is built from TRBV28 and TRBJ2-6; 10 bases agree with TRBD1. CDR1 and CDR2 from the germline V gene are MDHEN and SYDVKM. V lost 5 bases and J lost 4; bases outside the gene matches: 11. The length of the CDR3 is 18 residues. CDR3 loop: CASSDRDRGYAGANVLTF. CDR3 bases: TGTGCCAGCAGTGACCGGGACAGGGGATATGCAGGGGCCAACGTCCTGACTTTC.

This chain connects TRBV19 to TRBJ2-5; D possibly matches TRBD1 or TRBD2 (6 bases each). The CDR3 totals 15 residues. Trimming stripped 4 bases from V and 5 bases from J, with 17 bases between. CDR1 is LNHDA, CDR2 SQIVND, per germline (reference sequence). CDR3 sequence (DNA): TGTGCCAGTAGTACAAGCTGGGGGGCGATGGAGACCCAGTACTTC. As protein: CASSTSWGAMETQYF.

This clone was counted only a few times. The chain employs TRBV7-8 and TRBJ2-1; TRBD2 matches at 14 bases. Germline V gives CDR1 SGHVS, CDR2 FQNEAQ. The length of the CDR3 is 18 residues. After removal of 5 bases from V and 0 bases from J, the junction contained 6 bases not matched to a gene. CDR3 amino acids: CASSPTSGRGSSYNEQFF. The CDR3, as DNA: TGTGCCAGCAGCCCGACTAGCGGGAGGGGTAGCTCCTACAATGAGCAGTTCTTC.

The rearrangement joins TRBV6-5 to TRBJ1-1; 7 bases line up with TRBD1. The CDR3 sequence is 15 residues long. Germline assignment: CDR1 MNHEY and CDR2 SVGAGI. V was clipped by 2 bases and J by 1 base; unmatched bases: 4. Written as DNA, the CDR3 is TGTGCCAGCAGTTACGTTGGGGACAGGAACACTGAAGCTTTCTTT. Translating gives CASSYVGDRNTEAFF.

The chain joins TRBV2 to TRBJ2-1; 9 bases map to TRBD2. The CDR3 is made up of 15 amino acids. V gave up 6 bases and J gave up 12 bases; unmatched junction bases: 15. Germline V gene data show CDR1 as SNHLY and CDR2 as FYNNEI. Here the CDR3 DNA reads TGTGCCAGCAGGGAGACTAGCGGCGTTTTGATACGGCAGTTCTTC. It yields the protein CASRETSGVLIRQFF. The complete variable domain, with remaining parts taken from reference TRBV2 and TRBJ2-1, reads EPEVTQTPSHQVTQMGQEVILRCVPISNHLYFYWYRQILGQKVEFLVSFYNNEISEKSEIFDDQFSVERPDGSNFTLKIRSTKLEDSAMYFCASRETSGVLIRQFFGPGTRLTVL.

On this clone itself: Other nucleotide sequences in the sample specify the same CDR3. This chain uses TRBV5-1 with TRBJ2-3, with 7 bases aligning to TRBD1. Looked up from germline, CDR1 is SGHRS and CDR2 is YFSETQ. CDR3 length: 15 amino acids. J was trimmed by 0 bases and V by 2 bases; bases with no gene match: 3. CDR3 in amino acids: CASSFDRASTDTQYF. The CDR3 coding sequence is TGCGCCAGCAGCTTTGACAGGGCTAGCACAGATACGCAGTATTTT.

The chain combines TRBV7-9 with TRBJ2-7; the match to TRBD2 covers 13 bases. The V segment lost 1 base and the J segment 2 bases; nucleotides outside the gene matches: 5. The CDR3 is made up of 17 amino acids. Germline V gene lookup returns CDR1 SEHNR and CDR2 FQNEAQ (reference sequence). As DNA, the CDR3 is TGTGCCAGCAGCTTAGGACTAGCGGGAGGCGGTACCTACGAGCAGTACTTC. Residues: CASSLGLAGGGTYEQYF.

Comments on this clone: Other DNA sequences within the sample encode an identical CDR3. This rearrangement joins TRBV6-5 to TRBJ2-7, with a weak D call TRBD2 (6 bases). The CDR3 contains 13 residues. The germline V and J ends were trimmed by 6 bases and 2 bases, with 11 bases remaining between them. CDR1 MNHEY and CDR2 SVGAGI come from the germline V gene. CDR3 sequence reads: CASSPRGTYEQYF. The CDR3 DNA reads TGTGCCAGCAGCCCCCGGGGGACCTACGAGCAGTACTTC.

V is TRBV6-1 and J is TRBJ2-7; possibly TRBD1 or TRBD2 for D (5 bases each). CDR1 is MNHNS and CDR2 is SASEGT in the germline V gene. V was clipped by 5 bases and J by 6 bases, with 11 bases between them. The CDR3 is made up of 12 amino acids. CDR3 protein: CASSLYGGEQYF. The DNA for the CDR3 is TGTGCCAGCAGTTTATATGGGGGCGAGCAGTACTTC.

The chain recombines TRBV7-8 with TRBJ2-1; unclear D gene. The germline V and J ends were trimmed by 9 bases and 0 bases, with 18 bases remaining between them. The CDR3 sequence is 16 residues long. Germline V gives CDR1 SGHVS, CDR2 FQNEAQ. The CDR3 loop reads CASGSDPISSYNEQFF. As DNA, the CDR3 is TGTGCCAGTGGGTCCGATCCCATAAGCTCCTACAATGAGCAGTTCTTC. Variable domain in full (rest from reference TRBV7-8 and TRBJ2-1): GAGVSQSPRYKVAKRGQDVALRCDPISGHVSLFWYQQALGQGPEFLTYFQNEAQLDKSGLPSDRFFAERPEGSVSTLKIQRTQQEDSAVYLCASGSDPISSYNEQFFGPGTRLTVL.

The chain employs TRBV28 and TRBJ1-2; D is unclear. The CDR3 has 12 amino acids. With 4 bases removed from V and 7 bases from J, the gap between germline ends came to 10 bases. Germline CDR1 MDHEN, CDR2 SYDVKM. This CDR3 reads CASSSAHGGYTF. The CDR3 nucleotides are TGTGCCAGCAGTTCAGCCCACGGTGGCTACACCTTC.

V usage is TRBV7-9 and J usage is TRBJ1-4; D gene uncertain. V shed 5 bases and J shed 6 bases, with 7 bases lying between them. This CDR3 region has 12 residues. Per germline, CDR1 SEHNR and CDR2 FQNEAQ (reference sequence). The CDR3 region is CASSPVDEKLFF. The CDR3, as DNA: TGTGCCAGCAGCCCCGTGGATGAAAAACTGTTTTTT.

The chain employs TRBV28 and TRBJ1-1; possible D gene TRBD1, 6 bases. Between the trimmed V and J ends, which lost 5 bases and 11 bases, there was a span of 21 bases. CDR1 and CDR2 (germline): MDHEN, SYDVKM. This CDR3 has 14 amino acids. The CDR3 DNA reads as TGTGCCAGCAGTCTCGGACAGCCCGCCGCTGGGGCTTTCTTT. This encodes CASSLGQPAAGAFF.

The chain couples TRBV29-1 to TRBJ1-2; weak D call: TRBD1 (6 bases). CDR1 and CDR2 from the germline V gene are SQVTM and ANQGSEA. Trimming took off 5 bases at V and 1 base at J, with 8 bases between the two ends. This CDR3 comprises 12 residues. The CDR3 DNA reads as TGCAGCGTTAGGACAGATAACTATGGCTACACCTTC. This sequence encodes CSVRTDNYGYTF.

The J gene is TRBJ1-5, the V gene TRBV7-9, with TRBD1 as a possible D gene (5 bases). Germline V gene sequence: CDR1 SEHNR, CDR2 FQNEAQ (reference sequence). This CDR3 comprises 15 residues. V was pared by 5 bases and J by 3 bases, with 14 bases between. CDR3 residues: CASSRGRIDNQPQHF. The CDR3 DNA is TGTGCCAGCAGCCGGGGGAGGATTGACAATCAGCCCCAGCATTTT. The whole variable domain, filled in from reference TRBV7-9 and TRBJ1-5, reads DTGVSQNPRHKITKRGQNVTFRCDPISEHNRLYWYRQTLGQGPEFLTYFQNEAQLEKSRLLSDRFSAERPKGSFSTLEIQRTEQGDSAMYLCASSRGRIDNQPQHFGDGTRLSIL.

This sequence joins TRBV28 and TRBJ2-5; tentative D call: TRBD2 (5 bases). V lost 6 bases, J lost 3 bases, and 17 bases lay in between. Germline V lookup: CDR1 MDHEN, CDR2 SYDVKM. This CDR3 spans 15 amino acids. Written as DNA, the CDR3 is TGTGCCAGCAGCCCCTCTGGTAGCGTAGAAGAGACCCAGTACTTC. Translated: CASSPSGSVEETQYF.

The rearrangement links TRBV29-1 to TRBJ2-7; 7 bases line up with TRBD1. Losses at the gene ends were 4 bases for V and 6 bases for J; bases not matched to a gene: 9. Germline lookup yields CDR1 SQVTM and CDR2 ANQGSEA. The CDR3 consists of 13 residues. CDR3 in amino acids: CSVGRDSFSEQYF. DNA of the CDR3: TGCAGCGTTGGCCGGGACAGTTTCTCCGAGCAGTACTTC.

This clone was recorded only once. The chain carries TRBV5-1 and TRBJ2-5, with TRBD1 as a possible D gene (5 bases). This CDR3 spans 17 amino acids. The V end lost 0 bases, the J end lost 2 bases, and 17 bases lay between the germline ends. CDR1 is SGHRS and CDR2 is YFSETQ in the germline V gene. The CDR3 DNA reads as TGCGCCAGCAGCTTGGCCATGGACACAGCGATTCAAGAGACCCAGTACTTC. Residues: CASSLAMDTAIQETQYF.